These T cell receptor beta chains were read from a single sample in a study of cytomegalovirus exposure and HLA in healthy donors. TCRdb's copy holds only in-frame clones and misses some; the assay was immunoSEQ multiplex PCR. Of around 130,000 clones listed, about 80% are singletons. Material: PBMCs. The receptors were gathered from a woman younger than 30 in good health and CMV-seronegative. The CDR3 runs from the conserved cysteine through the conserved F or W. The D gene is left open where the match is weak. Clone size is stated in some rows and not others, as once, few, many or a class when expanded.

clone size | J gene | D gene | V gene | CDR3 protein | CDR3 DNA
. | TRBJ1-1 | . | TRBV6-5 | CASSYSFGTLNTEAFF | TGTGCCAGCAGTTACTCTTTTGGGACACTGAACACTGAAGCTTTCTTT
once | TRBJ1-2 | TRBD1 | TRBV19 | CASSWDRVWDYTF | TGTGCCAGTAGTTGGGACAGGGTATGGGACTACACCTTC
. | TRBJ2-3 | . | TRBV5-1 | CASSPPGGFTDTQYF | TGCGCCAGCAGCCCGCCTGGGGGGTTCACAGATACGCAGTATTTT
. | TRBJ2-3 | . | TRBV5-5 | CASSLAPLDTQYF | TGTGCCAGCAGCTTAGCCCCGCTAGATACGCAGTATTTT
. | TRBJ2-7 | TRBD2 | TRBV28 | CASSGLAGGRRNEQYF | TGTGCCAGCAGCGGACTAGCGGGAGGGCGTCGGAACGAGCAGTACTTC
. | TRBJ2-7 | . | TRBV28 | CASSLAGYEQYF | TGTGCCAGCAGTTTAGCGGGCTACGAGCAGTACTTC
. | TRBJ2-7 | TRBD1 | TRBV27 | CASSPGQGRGSYEQYF | TGTGCCAGCAGTCCCGGACAGGGGCGGGGTTCCTACGAGCAGTACTTC
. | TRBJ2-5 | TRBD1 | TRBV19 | CASSTVWGQGRETQYF | TGTGCCAGTAGTACTGTGTGGGGACAGGGGAGGGAGACCCAGTACTTC
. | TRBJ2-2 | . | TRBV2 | CASSGPSLLNTGELFF | TGTGCCAGCAGTGGCCCTAGCCTCTTGAACACCGGGGAGCTGTTTTTT
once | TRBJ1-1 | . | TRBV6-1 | CASSDNRGGTEAFF | TGTGCCAGCAGTGACAATAGGGGGGGCACTGAAGCTTTCTTT
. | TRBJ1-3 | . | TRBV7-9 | CASSLAPRDNGNTIYF | TGTGCCAGCAGCTTAGCCCCTCGGGACAATGGAAACACCATATATTTT
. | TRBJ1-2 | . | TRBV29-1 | CSVERKGLDYGYTF | TGCAGCGTTGAGAGAAAGGGGCTTGACTATGGCTACACCTTC
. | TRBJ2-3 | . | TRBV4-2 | CASSQDSAGFYTDTQYF | TGTGCCAGCAGCCAAGATTCTGCGGGTTTCTATACAGATACGCAGTATTTT
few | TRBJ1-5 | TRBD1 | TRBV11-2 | CASSRGQTSNQPQHF | TGTGCCAGCAGCCGGGGACAGACTAGCAATCAGCCCCAGCATTTT
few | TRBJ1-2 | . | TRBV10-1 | CATTPQTDHDNYGYTF | TGCGCCACCACACCACAGACAGACCATGATAACTATGGCTACACCTTC
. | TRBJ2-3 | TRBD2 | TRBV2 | CASSEGWSGRSKDTQYF | TGTGCCAGCAGTGAAGGGTGGAGCGGGAGGAGCAAAGATACGCAGTATTTT
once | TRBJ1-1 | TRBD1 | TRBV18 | CASSFTGTGPEAFF | TGTGCCAGCTCATTTACCGGGACAGGTCCTGAAGCTTTCTTT
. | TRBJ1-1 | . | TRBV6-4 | CASSVRGDTEAFF | TGTGCCAGCAGTGTCCGGGGGGACACTGAAGCTTTCTTT
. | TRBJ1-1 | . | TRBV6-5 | CASSYSWTPGGEAFF | TGTGCCAGCAGTTACTCATGGACACCGGGGGGTGAAGCTTTCTTT
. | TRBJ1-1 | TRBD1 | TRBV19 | CASSLERQGAEAFF | TGTGCCAGTAGTCTGGAGAGACAGGGGGCTGAAGCTTTCTTT
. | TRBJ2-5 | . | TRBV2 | CASNRLEETQYF | TGTGCCAGCAACAGGTTGGAAGAGACCCAGTACTTC
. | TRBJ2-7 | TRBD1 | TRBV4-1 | CASSRAGQGYEQYF | TGCGCCAGCAGCCGTGCGGGACAGGGCTACGAGCAGTACTTC
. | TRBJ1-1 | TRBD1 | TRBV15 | CATSGDRLNTEAFF | TGTGCCACCAGCGGGGACAGGCTTAACACTGAAGCTTTCTTT
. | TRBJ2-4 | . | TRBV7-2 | CASSSQPVSKNSQYF | TGTGCCAGCAGCTCCCAACCGGTCAGCAAAAACAGTCAGTACTTC
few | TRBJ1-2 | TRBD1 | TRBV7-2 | CASSLKTGGYKGYTF | TGTGCCAGCAGCTTAAAGACAGGGGGCTATAAGGGCTACACCTTC
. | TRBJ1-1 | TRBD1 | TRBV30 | CARDRNTEAFF | TGTGCCCGGGACAGGAACACTGAAGCTTTCTTT
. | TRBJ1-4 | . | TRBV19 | CASSWAGRDKEKLFF | TGTGCCAGTAGTTGGGCCGGACGGGATAAAGAAAAACTGTTTTTT
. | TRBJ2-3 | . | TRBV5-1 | CASSLDYESTDTQYF | TGCGCCAGCAGCTTGGACTATGAAAGCACAGATACGCAGTATTTT
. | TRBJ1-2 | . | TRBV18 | CASSPGTSLNGYTF | TGTGCCAGCTCACCAGGGACTTCCCTTAATGGCTACACCTTC
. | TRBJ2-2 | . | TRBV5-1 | CASSLARGELFF | TGCGCCAGCAGCTTGGCGCGCGGGGAGCTGTTTTTT
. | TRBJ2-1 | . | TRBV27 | CASSLGWGSTSENEQFF | TGTGCCAGCAGTTTAGGGTGGGGCTCCACCAGCGAAAATGAGCAGTTCTTC
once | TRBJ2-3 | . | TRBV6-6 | CASSPPQYF | TGTGCCAGCAGTCCCCCCCAATATTTT
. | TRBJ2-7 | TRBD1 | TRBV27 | CASSRLGTGSTYEQYF | TGTGCCAGCAGCCGATTGGGGACAGGGAGTACCTACGAGCAGTACTTC
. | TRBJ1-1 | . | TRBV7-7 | CASSSSRGSEAFF | TGTGCCAGCAGCTCCTCCAGAGGATCTGAAGCTTTCTTT
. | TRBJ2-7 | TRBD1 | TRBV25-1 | CASSESDRATYEQYF | TGTGCCAGCAGTGAATCGGACAGGGCTACCTACGAGCAGTACTTC
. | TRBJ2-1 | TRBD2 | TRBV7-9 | CASSLELGGVYNEQFF | TGTGCCAGCAGCTTAGAACTCGGGGGGGTTTACAATGAGCAGTTCTTC
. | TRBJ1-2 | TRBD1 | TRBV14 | CASSRGQNYGYTF | TGTGCCAGCAGCCGGGGACAGAACTATGGCTACACCTTC
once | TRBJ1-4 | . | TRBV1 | CTSSPRQKLTNEKLFF | TGCACCAGCAGCCCCCGACAGAAGCTTACTAATGAAAAACTGTTTTTT
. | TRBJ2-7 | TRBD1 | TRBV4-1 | CASSQDSTGGTYEQYF | TGCGCCAGCAGCCAAGATTCGACAGGGGGCACCTACGAGCAGTACTTC
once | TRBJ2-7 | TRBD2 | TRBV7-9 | CASKGSGGLGEQYF | TGTGCCAGCAAGGGTAGCGGGGGTTTGGGGGAGCAGTACTTC
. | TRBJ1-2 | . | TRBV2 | CASSDDGGASAYGYTF | TGTGCCAGCAGTGATGACGGGGGGGCGTCTGCCTATGGCTACACCTTC
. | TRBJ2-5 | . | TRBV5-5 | CASSLAGRETQYF | TGTGCCAGCAGCTTGGCAGGGAGGGAGACCCAGTACTTC
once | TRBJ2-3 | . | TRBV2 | CASCRSLADTQYF | TGTGCCAGCTGTAGGTCCCTAGCAGATACGCAGTATTTT
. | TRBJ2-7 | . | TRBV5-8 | CASSSLRDTTYEQYF | TGTGCCAGCAGCAGCCTCCGGGACACAACCTACGAGCAGTACTTC
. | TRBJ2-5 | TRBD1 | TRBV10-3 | CAISRQGTETQYF | TGTGCCATCAGCCGACAGGGGACGGAGACCCAGTACTTC
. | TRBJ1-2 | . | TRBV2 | CASRPGFGGGGYTF | TGTGCCAGCAGGCCAGGGTTTGGGGGCGGTGGCTACACCTTC
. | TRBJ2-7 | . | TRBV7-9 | CASSLGGWGREQYF | TGTGCCAGCAGCTTAGGAGGATGGGGGCGCGAGCAGTACTTC
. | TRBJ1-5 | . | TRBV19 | CASSKQPRDQPQHF | TGTGCCAGTAGTAAACAGCCGCGGGATCAGCCCCAGCATTTT
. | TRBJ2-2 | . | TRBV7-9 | CASSLQGTGELFF | TGTGCCAGCAGCTTGCAGGGGACCGGGGAGCTGTTTTTT